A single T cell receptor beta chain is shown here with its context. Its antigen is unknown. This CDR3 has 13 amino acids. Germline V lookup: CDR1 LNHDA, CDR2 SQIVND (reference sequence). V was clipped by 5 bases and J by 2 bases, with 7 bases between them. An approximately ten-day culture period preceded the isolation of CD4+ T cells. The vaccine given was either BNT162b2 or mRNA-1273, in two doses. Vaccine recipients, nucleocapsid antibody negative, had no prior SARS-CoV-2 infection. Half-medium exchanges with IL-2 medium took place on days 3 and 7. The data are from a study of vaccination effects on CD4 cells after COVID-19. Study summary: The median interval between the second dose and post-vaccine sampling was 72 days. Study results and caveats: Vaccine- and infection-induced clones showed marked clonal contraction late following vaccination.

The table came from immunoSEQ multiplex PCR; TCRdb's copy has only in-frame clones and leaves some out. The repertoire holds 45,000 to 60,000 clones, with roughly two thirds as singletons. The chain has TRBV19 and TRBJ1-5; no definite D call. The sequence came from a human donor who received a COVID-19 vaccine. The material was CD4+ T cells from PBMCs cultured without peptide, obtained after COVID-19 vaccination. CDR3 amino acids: CASSFLGNQPQHF. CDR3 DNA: TGTGCCAGTAGTTTCCTTGGCAATCAGCCCCAGCATTTT.